This T cell receptor beta chain was recorded in a study of blood T cell repertoires in COVID-19 (TCRdb year 2020). Some background on the complete study: Collaborator samples came from the United States, Italy and Spain and covered acute and convalescent phases of COVID-19. The material from the prospective study consisted of cDNA or gDNA derived from T cells, B-cell-depleted T cells, or PBMCs. Deeply sampled blood TCRbeta repertoires from subjects exposed to, actively infected with, or recovered from COVID-19 were included in the dataset. A freely available public database, intended as a resource for researchers studying the immune response to SARS-CoV-2, is where the repertoires were released. Samples came from the ongoing ImmuneRACE study (first 160 participants) plus 1,254 subjects from 6 global collaborators. Sample metadata almost always included a de-identified subject ID, COVID-19 status, age in years and sex. Where HLA class I and class II types were available, the types were taken from metadata supplied by the sample provider, not from assay-based typing. The paper as a whole reports these results and caveats: The amount of clinical and demographic metadata varied by source and participant and was provided uncurated.

The immunoSEQ Assay, a bias-controlled multiplex PCR, was used to amplify TCRbeta CDR3 regions from genomic DNA. In the authors' own workflow: Nucleated cell counts per sample were estimated from amplification of reference gene primers within the assay. Sequence reads were collapsed and filtered to measure the absolute abundance of every unique TCRbeta CDR3 rearrangement. For each sample, productive Simpson clonality was calculated by taking the square root of Simpson's diversity index across productive rearrangements. Entries here come from immuneACCESS through TCRdb and include only in-frame sequences with V and J called. Some clones fail to appear in such tables; in the studies checked, an unresolved V gene covers under half of the shortfall, and the cause of the remainder is unknown. V, J and clone size were drawn from that table, and D and trimming were deduced from the DNA. The sample data list roughly 230,000 clones, and roughly 85% of these were observed just once. The ten most abundant clones make up approximately 0.89% of the sample.

About this clone itself: No cognate antigen has been identified for it. No base quality information exists; no much larger clone differs at one position.

The cysteine opens and the phenylalanine closes a CDR3 of 15 amino acids. CDR3 DNA is the only sequence kept; it has 45 bases, read in frame from the first base. CDR1 and CDR2, per the germline V gene (reference sequence), are MNHEY and SMNVEV. V is trimmed back by 5 bases and J by 6 bases, and the junction contains 9 bases that no gene match accounts for. Each collaborating institution followed its own protocols to collect whole blood in K2EDTA tubes. Collaborator samples were shipped for TCRbeta analysis as frozen whole blood, isolated PBMCs, or DNA extracted from either sample type. This receptor chain uses TRBV27 and TRBJ2-3; 9 central bases correspond to TRBD2. The sample comprised peripheral blood. The receptor comes from a man aged 40-49 years with acute or convalescent COVID-19. The CDR3 region reads CASSQVAGAPDTQYF. The DNA sequence is as follows: TGTGCCAGCAGTCAAGTAGCGGGGGCCCCCGATACGCAGTATTTT.